The clone carrying this T cell receptor (beta chain) has ten or more counts. The length of the CDR3 is 14 residues. Germline CDR1 LNHNV, CDR2 YYDKDF (reference sequence). V lost 1 base, J lost 7 bases, and 13 bases lay in between. The sample comes from a study of beta chain features in type 1 diabetes. Reverse transcription of all isolated RNA meant that expressed TCRB transcripts were sequenced. Here immunoSEQ multiplex PCR was the method, and the copy in TCRdb shows in-frame clones only, minus some. The table lists a few hundred thousand clones, 7.5% to 10% of them singletons. The source is a woman younger than 35 in good health. Material: naive CD4+ T cells from blood. This chain links TRBV15 with TRBJ2-5; no clear D gene. The CDR3 region has the DNA TGTGCCACCAGCAGAGGAAACAGTTCGAGGACCCAGTACTTC. Its translation is CATSRGNSSRTQYF. Full variable domain (outside the CDR3, taken from reference TRBV15 and TRBJ2-5): DAMVIQNPRYQVTQFGKPVTLSCSQTLNHNVMYWYQQKSSQAPKLLFHYYDKDFNNEADTPDNFQSRRPNTSFCFLDIRSPGLGDTAMYLCATSRGNSSRTQYFGPGTRLLVL.